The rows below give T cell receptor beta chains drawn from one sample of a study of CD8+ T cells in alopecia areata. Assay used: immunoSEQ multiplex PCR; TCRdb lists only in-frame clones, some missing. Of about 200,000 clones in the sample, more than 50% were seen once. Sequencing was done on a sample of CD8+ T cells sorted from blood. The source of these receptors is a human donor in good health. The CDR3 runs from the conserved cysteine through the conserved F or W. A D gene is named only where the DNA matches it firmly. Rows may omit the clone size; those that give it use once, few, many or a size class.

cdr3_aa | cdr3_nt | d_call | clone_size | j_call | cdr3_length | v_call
CASSDPGNNQPQHF | TGTGCCAGCAGTGACCCAGGTAACAATCAGCCCCAGCATTTT | . | . | TRBJ1-5 | 14 | TRBV25-1
CASSVEGDQPQHF | TGTGCCAGCAGCGTAGAAGGGGATCAGCCCCAGCATTTT | . | . | TRBJ1-5 | 13 | TRBV9
CASSQAPMDEQYF | TGCGCCAGCAGCCAAGCCCCGATGGACGAGCAGTACTTC | . | . | TRBJ2-7 | 13 | TRBV4-1
CASSVADSYGYTF | TGTGCCAGCAGCGTAGCCGATTCCTATGGCTACACCTTC | . | . | TRBJ1-2 | 13 | TRBV9
CASSHPVNPLGYTF | TGCGCCAGCAGCCACCCCGTGAACCCGCTTGGCTACACCTTC | . | . | TRBJ1-2 | 14 | TRBV4-1
CASCGGSNQPQHF | TGTGCCAGCTGCGGGGGCAGCAATCAGCCCCAGCATTTT | . | . | TRBJ1-5 | 13 | TRBV6-5
CASSLDTGFYEQYF | TGTGCCAGCAGCTTGGATACAGGTTTCTACGAGCAGTACTTC | . | . | TRBJ2-7 | 14 | TRBV5-6
CASSVATGDGYTF | TGTGCCAGCAGCGTAGCTACGGGGGATGGCTACACCTTC | . | . | TRBJ1-2 | 13 | TRBV9
CAWSVGRGPGELFF | TGTGCCTGGAGTGTAGGTCGGGGGCCCGGGGAGCTGTTTTTT | . | . | TRBJ2-2 | 14 | TRBV30
CASSPRTSGTDTQYF | TGTGCCAGCAGCCCGAGGACTAGCGGCACAGATACGCAGTATTTT | TRBD2 | . | TRBJ2-3 | 15 | TRBV27
CASSRDSIADTQYF | TGTGCCAGCAGTCGGGACAGTATCGCAGATACGCAGTATTTT | TRBD1 | . | TRBJ2-3 | 14 | TRBV27
CASSQAYSLTYEQYF | TGCGCCAGCAGCCAAGCGTACAGCTTGACCTACGAGCAGTACTTC | . | . | TRBJ2-7 | 15 | TRBV4-1
CSVEDARGADTEAFF | TGCAGCGTTGAAGATGCTCGGGGGGCGGATACTGAAGCTTTCTTT | . | . | TRBJ1-1 | 15 | TRBV29-1
CASNLEQVRQPQHF | TGTGCCAGCAACTTAGAACAGGTCCGTCAGCCCCAGCATTTT | . | . | TRBJ1-5 | 14 | TRBV7-8
CASSNRAYNEQFF | TGTGCCAGCAGTAACAGGGCCTACAATGAGCAGTTCTTC | . | . | TRBJ2-1 | 13 | TRBV6-5
CASSPPSGEKLFF | TGTGCCAGCAGCCCACCTTCCGGAGAAAAACTGTTTTTT | . | . | TRBJ1-4 | 13 | TRBV7-9
CASSQDIIERQPQHF | TGCGCCAGCAGCCAAGATATTATAGAGAGACAGCCCCAGCATTTT | . | . | TRBJ1-5 | 15 | TRBV4-1
CSVDRGFYGELFF | TGCAGCGTAGACAGGGGATTTTACGGGGAGCTGTTTTTT | TRBD1 | once | TRBJ2-2 | 13 | TRBV29-1
CSVVSTGDTQYF | TGCAGCGTTGTTTCGACAGGAGATACGCAGTATTTT | . | . | TRBJ2-3 | 12 | TRBV29-1
CASSLGYNQPQHF | TGTGCCAGCAGTCTTGGGTACAATCAGCCCCAGCATTTT | . | few | TRBJ1-5 | 13 | TRBV27
CASSQPDRITDTQYF | TGCGCCAGCAGCCAACCGGACAGGATCACAGATACGCAGTATTTT | TRBD1 | . | TRBJ2-3 | 15 | TRBV4-1
CASSQDIRENYGYTF | TGCGCCAGCAGCCAAGATATCCGGGAGAACTATGGCTACACCTTC | . | few | TRBJ1-2 | 15 | TRBV4-1
CASSGQQQYF | TGTGCCAGCAGCGGACAGCAGCAGTATTTT | . | . | TRBJ2-3 | 10 | TRBV2
CSVRGGYTEAFF | TGCAGCGTTCGCGGAGGATACACTGAAGCTTTCTTT | . | . | TRBJ1-1 | 12 | TRBV29-1
CASSQVRGAYEQYF | TGCGCCAGCAGCCAAGTGAGGGGAGCCTACGAGCAGTACTTC | . | . | TRBJ2-7 | 14 | TRBV4-1
CASSASSYEQYF | TGTGCCAGCAGTGCGAGCTCCTACGAGCAGTACTTC | . | . | TRBJ2-7 | 12 | TRBV25-1
CASRLGLAGVNEQFF | TGTGCCAGCAGGTTGGGACTAGCGGGGGTAAATGAGCAGTTCTTC | TRBD2 | . | TRBJ2-1 | 15 | TRBV6-1
CATSELRDRENEQYF | TGTGCCACCAGCGAACTCCGGGACAGGGAGAACGAGCAGTACTTC | TRBD1 | few | TRBJ2-7 | 15 | TRBV15
CAMTVAGANVLTF | TGTGCCATGACAGTCGCTGGGGCCAACGTCCTGACTTTC | . | . | TRBJ2-6 | 13 | TRBV10-3
CASSPTGDQETQYF | TGTGCCAGCAGCCCGACAGGGGACCAAGAGACCCAGTACTTC | TRBD1 | . | TRBJ2-5 | 14 | TRBV5-4
CASSPGQGKGYTF | TGTGCCAGCAGCCCGGGACAGGGAAAGGGCTACACCTTC | TRBD1 | . | TRBJ1-2 | 13 | TRBV7-9
CASSIPGQGPETQYF | TGCGCCAGCAGCATCCCGGGACAGGGGCCGGAGACCCAGTACTTC | TRBD1 | . | TRBJ2-5 | 15 | TRBV5-1
CSVVGGGGSYNEQFF | TGCAGCGTCGTAGGGGGCGGGGGGTCCTACAATGAGCAGTTCTTC | . | once | TRBJ2-1 | 15 | TRBV29-1
CASSYTGTNYGYTF | TGTGCCAGCAGCTACACAGGTACTAACTATGGCTACACCTTC | . | . | TRBJ1-2 | 14 | TRBV7-9
CSVPSDTGELFF | TGCAGCGTCCCCTCCGACACCGGGGAGCTGTTTTTT | . | few | TRBJ2-2 | 12 | TRBV29-1
CASSPDREDQPQHF | TGTGCCAGCAGTCCAGACAGGGAGGATCAGCCCCAGCATTTT | TRBD1 | . | TRBJ1-5 | 14 | TRBV27
CSARNSSVFEQYF | TGCAGCGCCCGTAACTCCAGCGTCTTCGAGCAGTACTTC | . | . | TRBJ2-7 | 13 | TRBV29-1
CSVLGGERTEAFF | TGCAGCGTCCTCGGGGGCGAGAGGACTGAAGCTTTCTTT | . | . | TRBJ1-1 | 13 | TRBV29-1
CASSRAWRDYSNQPQHF | TGCGCCAGCAGTCGTGCTTGGAGGGACTATAGCAATCAGCCCCAGCATTTT | . | . | TRBJ1-5 | 17 | TRBV23-1
CAWSGSEQPQHF | TGTGCCTGGAGTGGGTCGGAGCAGCCCCAGCATTTT | . | . | TRBJ1-5 | 12 | TRBV30
CASSGREGIETQYF | TGTGCCAGCAGCGGCAGGGAGGGTATCGAGACCCAGTACTTC | TRBD2 | . | TRBJ2-5 | 14 | TRBV7-6
CASSLRVEGLDEQYF | TGTGCCAGCAGCTTAAGGGTTGAGGGTCTTGACGAGCAGTACTTC | . | . | TRBJ2-7 | 15 | TRBV5-6
CASSFVEGEKLFF | TGTGCCAGCAGCTTCGTAGAGGGGGAAAAACTGTTTTTT | . | . | TRBJ1-4 | 13 | TRBV7-9